The next 5 T cell receptor beta chains were all read from a single sample in a study of T cell repertoires in cytomegalovirus infection. TCRdb re-called the reads through MiXCR, storing one row per CDR3 protein. Here the sample spans some 800,000 distinct CDR3 sequences, 32% being singletons. The antigens these receptors bind are not known. Source: cultured CD8+ T cells from PBMCs, taken from culture after CMV antigen stimulation. The receptors were gathered from a human donor in good health (CMV status not recorded). Some clones in this sample may be carry-over from other donors' samples.

This chain links TRBV15 with TRBJ2-3, with D uncertain. CDR3 length: 12 residues. From germline, CDR1 is LNHNV and CDR2 YYDKDF (reference sequence). V lost 7 bases, J lost 0 bases, and 5 bases lay in between. DNA for the CDR3: TGTGCCACCAAGCAAAGCACAGATACGCAGTATTTT. As protein: CATKQSTDTQYF.

The CDR3 spells CASSSGQGLSGYTF. The CDR3 DNA is TGCGCCAGCAGCTCTGGACAGGGATTGAGCGGCTACACCTTC. V usage is TRBV5-1 and J usage is TRBJ1-2, with 8 bases that match TRBD1. Germline V gene lookup returns CDR1 SGHRS and CDR2 YFSETQ. The CDR3 totals 14 residues. Unmatched junction bases numbered 9, after V lost 3 bases and J lost 8 bases.

This sequence joins TRBV7-2 and TRBJ2-7; D assignment may be TRBD1 or TRBD2 (7 bases each). Trimming cost V 5 bases and J 7 bases, with 15 bases left between them. The germline V gene has CDR1 SGHTA and CDR2 FQGNSA. This CDR3 region has 13 residues. The CDR3 loop reads CASSQGGPREQYV. The CDR3 region has the DNA TGTGCCAGCAGCCAGGGGGGGCCGCGGGAGCAGTACGTC.

The genes are TRBV10-3 and TRBJ1-2, with 7 bases fitting TRBD1. Germline loops: CDR1 ENHRY, CDR2 SYGVKD. The CDR3 has 20 residues. With 1 base clipped from V and 4 bases from J, the junction kept 21 bases outside the gene matches. The CDR3 here is CAISEFGQASLPRGPYGYTF. Here the CDR3 DNA reads TGTGCCATCAGTGAGTTCGGACAGGCCTCGCTTCCCAGGGGTCCCTATGGCTACACCTTC.

This clonotype occurred a few times. The chain carries TRBV6-2 or TRBV6-3 and TRBJ1-1; possible D gene TRBD1, 5 bases. This CDR3 region has 15 residues. Trimming shortened V by 6 bases and J by 0 bases, and 14 bases separated the two germline ends. From germline, CDR1 is MNHEY and CDR2 SVGEGT. The DNA of the CDR3 is TGTGCCAGCAGGCCGCGGGGCCTCATGAACACTGAAGCTTTCTTT. This sequence encodes CASRPRGLMNTEAFF.